The sequence of this T cell receptor (beta chain) was determined in a study of T cells in Graves' hyperthyroidism and ophthalmopathy. RNA transcripts provided the source from which TCR beta CDR3 regions were amplified. The HTBI primer set served for first-round RT-PCR of the TCR CDR3. TCRdb fed the multiplex PCR reads into MiXCR, producing one record per CDR3 protein. The data contain more than 550,000 distinct CDR3 sequences, roughly 45% of them singletons. This receptor was identified in an adult man with Graves' disease, either hyperthyroidism or ophthalmopathy (not recorded which). Input material: peripheral blood or thyroid tissue (not recorded which).

CDR3 region: CASVADRDSNQPQHF. The CDR3 bases are TGTGCCAGCGTTGCGGACAGGGATAGCAATCAGCCCCAGCATTTT. This chain joins TRBV2 and TRBJ1-5, with 8 bases that match TRBD1. The CDR3 runs 15 residues. Germline CDR1 reads SNHLY; CDR2 reads FYNNEI. Trimming removed 8 bases from V and 0 bases from J; junction bases left unmatched: 6.